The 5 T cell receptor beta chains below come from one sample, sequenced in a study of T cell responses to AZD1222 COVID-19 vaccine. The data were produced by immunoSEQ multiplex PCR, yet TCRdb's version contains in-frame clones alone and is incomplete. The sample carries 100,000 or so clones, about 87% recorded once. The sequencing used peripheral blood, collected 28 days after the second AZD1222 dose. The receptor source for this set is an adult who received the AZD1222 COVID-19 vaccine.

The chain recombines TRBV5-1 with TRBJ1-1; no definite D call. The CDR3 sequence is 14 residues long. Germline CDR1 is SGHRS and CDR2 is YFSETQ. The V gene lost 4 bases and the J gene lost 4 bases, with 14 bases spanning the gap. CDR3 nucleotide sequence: TGCGCCAGCAGCCCCGAGTTGTGGAGCACTGAAGCTTTCTTT. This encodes CASSPELWSTEAFF.

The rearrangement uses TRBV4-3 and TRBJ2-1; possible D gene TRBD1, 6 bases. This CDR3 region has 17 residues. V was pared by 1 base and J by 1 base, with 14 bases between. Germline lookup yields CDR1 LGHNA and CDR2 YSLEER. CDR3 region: CASSQGYRATSYNEQFF. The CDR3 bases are TGCGCCAGCAGCCAAGGGTACAGGGCGACGTCCTACAATGAGCAGTTCTTC.

CDR3 protein: CASSLRIGRVNEQFF. CDR3 coding DNA: TGTGCCAGCAGTTTAAGGATAGGCAGGGTAAATGAGCAGTTCTTC. The chain employs TRBV28 and TRBJ2-1, with D perhaps TRBD1 (5 bases). The ends were cut back, 2 bases at V and 7 bases at J, with 15 bases in the middle. Germline-derived CDR1 and CDR2 are MDHEN and SYDVKM. The CDR3 sequence is 15 residues long.

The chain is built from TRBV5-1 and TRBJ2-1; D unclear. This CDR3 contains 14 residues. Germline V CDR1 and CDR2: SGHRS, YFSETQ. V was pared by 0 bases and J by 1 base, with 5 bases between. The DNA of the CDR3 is TGCGCCAGCAGCTTGGGGCAGTCCTACAATGAGCAGTTCTTC. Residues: CASSLGQSYNEQFF.

CDR3 protein: CASSLWGRTDYSGANVLTF. CDR3 sequence (DNA): TGTGCCAGCAGCTTATGGGGAAGGACAGATTACTCTGGGGCCAACGTCCTGACTTTC. The genes are TRBV7-3 and TRBJ2-6; the D gene is possibly TRBD1 (6 bases). CDR1 is SGHTA, CDR2 FQGTGA, per germline. V was cut by 2 bases and J by 0 bases, with 17 bases left in between. CDR3 length: 19 residues.